The 6 T cell receptor beta chains reported below all come from one sample, sequenced in a study of T cell clusters in autoimmune cytopenias. Each sample's input was approximately 270 ng genomic DNA, 38,000 or so genome equivalents. TRB was amplified by touch-down multiplex PCR, primer pools A and B combined. From its re-call of the multiplex PCR reads, TCRdb lists each CDR3 protein once, without DNA. The table for this sample gives about 6,300 distinct CDR3 sequences. Another study also made use of these data, one on T cell repertoires in aging, cancer and after chemotherapy.

The source material was peripheral blood. The receptors derive from a human donor in good health.

This clonotype is classed as medium-sized by frequency. This chain's CDR3 is CSVARRKNTGELFF. V usage is TRBV29-1 and J usage is TRBJ2-2. The germline gives CDR1 SQVTM, CDR2 ANQGSEA. CDR3 length: 14 amino acids.

Measured by frequency, this clonotype is medium-sized (0.01 to 0.1%). The chain is built from TRBV29-1 and TRBJ1-1. Germline V lookup: CDR1 SQVTM, CDR2 ANQGSEA. The CDR3 has 15 residues. The CDR3 loop reads CSVVRDEWMNTEAFF.

This clonotype is called medium-sized based on its frequency. The V and J genes are TRBV27 and TRBJ2-3; without DNA, the TCRdb call of TRBD2 cannot be checked. From germline, CDR1 is MNHEY and CDR2 SMNVEV (reference sequence). This CDR3 spans 18 amino acids. The CDR3 here is CASRLTSRTSGFRATQYF.

This clonotype counts as medium-sized by frequency. The rearrangement uses TRBV5-6 and TRBJ2-3; TCRdb gives TRBD2 as the D gene, but with no DNA this cannot be confirmed. CDR1 is SGHDT, CDR2 YYEEEE, per germline. The CDR3 is 16 residues long. The CDR3: CASRPPSGGATDTQYF.

J is TRBJ1-5 and V is TRBV6-6; TCRdb proposes TRBD1, but this gene call is untestable without DNA. Germline V lookup: CDR1 MNHNY, CDR2 SVGAGI (reference sequence). CDR3 size: 12 residues. CDR3 loop: CASRWGDEPQHF.

This chain joins TRBV6-5 and TRBJ2-3; the TRBD2 assignment by TCRdb is unverifiable without DNA. This CDR3 is built from 17 residues. Looked up from germline, CDR1 is MNHEY and CDR2 is SVGAGI. The CDR3 sequence: CASSYPGTSGPGDTQYF.